What follows are 10 T cell receptor beta chains derived from one specimen sequenced in a study of blood T cell repertoires in COVID-19. Produced via immunoSEQ multiplex PCR; TCRdb's table is partial and in-frame only. Among about 220,000 clones listed, more than 70% were seen once. Sequenced sample: peripheral blood. The receptors here all came from a human donor in a cohort sampled during active COVID-19.

The chain combines TRBV5-1 with TRBJ2-3; D is ambiguous. This CDR3 has 16 amino acids. Germline loops: CDR1 SGHRS, CDR2 YFSETQ. The V end was cut by 0 bases, the J end by 5 bases, with 16 bases between. The CDR3 region has the DNA TGCGCCAGCAGCTTGGGATCCCCGAGACGAGGAGATACGCAGTATTTT. It is translated as CASSLGSPRRGDTQYF.

This chain connects TRBV6-4 to TRBJ1-2, with 10 bases identical to TRBD1. Per the germline V gene, CDR1 is MRHNA and CDR2 is SNTAGT. Unmatched junction bases numbered 6, after V lost 5 bases and J lost 6 bases. There are 14 residues in the CDR3. The CDR3 DNA reads as TGTGCCAGCAGTAGGACAGGGGGACAGGATGGCTACACCTTC. Translation gives CASSRTGGQDGYTF.

This clone was seen repeatedly, ten times or more. This chain uses TRBV7-2 with TRBJ1-6; D is uncertain. V lost 5 bases, J lost 2 bases, and 7 bases lay in between. Germline V gene data show CDR1 as SGHTA and CDR2 as FQGNSA. This CDR3 comprises 14 residues. The CDR3 DNA reads as TGTGCCAGCAGCCGCGGGGCCTATAATTCACCCCTCCACTTT. Translation: CASSRGAYNSPLHF.

The CDR3 reads CAISESDRAGNTIYF. DNA of the CDR3: TGTGCCATCAGTGAGTCGGACAGGGCTGGAAACACCATATATTTT. V and J are TRBV10-3 and TRBJ1-3; 8 bases align to TRBD1. The trim removed 0 bases at V and 2 bases at J, leaving 0 bases unmatched. The CDR3 is 15 residues long. CDR1 is ENHRY, CDR2 SYGVKD, per germline.

This clone was seen just once. This chain links TRBV7-9 with TRBJ1-2; a weak D match, TRBD1 (6 bases). The germline V gene encodes CDR1 SEHNR and CDR2 FQNEAQ (reference sequence). The CDR3 loop spans 14 amino acids. The V end lost 5 bases, the J end lost 1 base, and 11 bases lay between the germline ends. CDR3 amino acids: CASSPRTDNYGYTF. Here the CDR3 DNA reads TGTGCCAGCAGCCCCAGGACAGATAACTATGGCTACACCTTC.

The rearrangement joins TRBV6-5 to TRBJ1-2; possible D gene TRBD1, 5 bases. Germline V CDR1 and CDR2: MNHEY, SVGAGI. The V gene lost 6 bases and the J gene lost 3 bases, with 11 bases spanning the gap. The CDR3 totals 13 residues. The CDR3: CASRRQPHYGYTF. The CDR3 nucleotides read TGTGCCAGCAGGAGACAGCCCCACTATGGCTACACCTTC.

The chain employs TRBV19 and TRBJ2-1; D might be TRBD1 (6 bases). The CDR3 is 15 residues long. V was clipped by 1 base and J by 5 bases, with 12 bases between them. Germline CDR1 LNHDA, CDR2 SQIVND (reference sequence). The CDR3: CASSIGTGLDNEQFF. The CDR3 region has the DNA TGTGCCAGTAGTATAGGCACAGGGTTAGACAATGAGCAGTTCTTC.

V and J are TRBV28 and TRBJ1-1, with D maybe TRBD1 (6 bases). The germline V and J ends were trimmed by 5 bases and 3 bases, with 10 bases remaining between them. CDR3 length: 13 amino acids. Germline CDR1 reads MDHEN; CDR2 reads SYDVKM. CDR3 sequence reads: CASSEGGDTEAFF. The CDR3 DNA reads as TGTGCCAGCAGTGAGGGGGGGGACACTGAAGCTTTCTTT.

The genes are TRBV11-2 and TRBJ2-3, with D possibly being TRBD2 (5 bases). The ends were cut back, 0 bases at V and 9 bases at J, with 10 bases in the middle. Germline values: CDR1 SGHAT, CDR2 FQNNGV. The CDR3 is 13 residues long. For the CDR3, the DNA is TGTGCCAGCAGCTTAGATCTCGGGGTCACGCAGTATTTT. Encoded protein: CASSLDLGVTQYF.

This clone turned up a few times. The V gene is TRBV5-6, the J gene TRBJ1-1; D may be TRBD1 (6 bases). This CDR3 is 14 amino acids long. Trimming shortened V by 2 bases and J by 4 bases, and 12 bases separated the two germline ends. The germline V gene encodes CDR1 SGHDT and CDR2 YYEEEE. The CDR3 DNA sequence: TGTGCCAGCAGCTTCGGACAGCCCCTCACTGAAGCTTTCTTT. Protein: CASSFGQPLTEAFF.